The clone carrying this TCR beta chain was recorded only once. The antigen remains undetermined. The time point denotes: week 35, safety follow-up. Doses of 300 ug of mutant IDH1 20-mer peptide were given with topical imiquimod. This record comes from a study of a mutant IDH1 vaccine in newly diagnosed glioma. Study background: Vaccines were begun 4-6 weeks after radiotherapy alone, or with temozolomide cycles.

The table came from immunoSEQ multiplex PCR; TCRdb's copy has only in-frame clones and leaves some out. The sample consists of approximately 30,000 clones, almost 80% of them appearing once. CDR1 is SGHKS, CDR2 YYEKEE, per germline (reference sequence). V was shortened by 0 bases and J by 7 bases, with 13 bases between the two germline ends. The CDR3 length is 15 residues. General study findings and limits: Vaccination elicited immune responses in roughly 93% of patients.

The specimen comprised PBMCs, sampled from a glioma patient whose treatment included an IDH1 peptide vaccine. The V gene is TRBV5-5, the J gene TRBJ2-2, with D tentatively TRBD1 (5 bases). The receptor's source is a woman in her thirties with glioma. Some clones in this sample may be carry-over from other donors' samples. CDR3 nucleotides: TGTGCCAGCAGCTTGGGACAGAAGTTCAGCGGGGAGCTGTTTTTT. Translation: CASSLGQKFSGELFF. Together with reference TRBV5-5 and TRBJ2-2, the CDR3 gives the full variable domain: DAGVTQSPTHLIKTRGQQVTLRCSPISGHKSVSWYQQVLGQGPQFIFQYYEKEERGRGNFPDRFSARQFPNYSSELNVNALLLGDSALYLCASSLGQKFSGELFFGEGSRLTVL.